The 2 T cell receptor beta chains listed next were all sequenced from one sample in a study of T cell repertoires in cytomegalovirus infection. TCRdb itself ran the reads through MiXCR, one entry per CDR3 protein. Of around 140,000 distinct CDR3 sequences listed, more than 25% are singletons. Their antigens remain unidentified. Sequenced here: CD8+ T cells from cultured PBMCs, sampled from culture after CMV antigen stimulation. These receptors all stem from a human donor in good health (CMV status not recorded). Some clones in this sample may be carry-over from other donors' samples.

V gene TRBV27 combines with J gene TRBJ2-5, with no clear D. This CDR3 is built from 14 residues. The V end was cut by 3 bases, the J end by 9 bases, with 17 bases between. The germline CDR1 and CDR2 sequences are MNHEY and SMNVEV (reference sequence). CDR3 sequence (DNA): TGTGCCAGCAGTTTCGTAGCAGTCCCTTTGGCCCAGTACTTC. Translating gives CASSFVAVPLAQYF.

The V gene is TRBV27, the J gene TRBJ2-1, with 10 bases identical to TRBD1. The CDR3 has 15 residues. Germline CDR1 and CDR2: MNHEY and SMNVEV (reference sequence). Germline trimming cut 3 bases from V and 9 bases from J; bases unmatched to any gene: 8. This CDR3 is CASSLGTGVRGEQFF. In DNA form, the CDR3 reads TGTGCCAGCAGTTTGGGGACAGGGGTCCGGGGTGAGCAGTTCTTC.